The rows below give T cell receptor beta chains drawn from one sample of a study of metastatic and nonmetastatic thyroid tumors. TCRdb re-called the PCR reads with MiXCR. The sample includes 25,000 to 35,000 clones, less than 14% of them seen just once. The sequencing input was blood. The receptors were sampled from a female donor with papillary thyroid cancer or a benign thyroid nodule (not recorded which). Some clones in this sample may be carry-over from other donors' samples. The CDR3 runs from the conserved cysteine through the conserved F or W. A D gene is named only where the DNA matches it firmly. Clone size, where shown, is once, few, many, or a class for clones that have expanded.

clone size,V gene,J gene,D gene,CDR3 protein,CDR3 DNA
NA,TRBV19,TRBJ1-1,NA,CASSTTRTVNTEAFF,TGTGCCAGTAGTACAACCAGGACAGTGAACACTGAAGCTTTCTTT
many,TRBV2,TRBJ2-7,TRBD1,CASSDFRTGQYF,TGTGCCAGCAGTGACTTCCGGACAGGGCAGTACTTC
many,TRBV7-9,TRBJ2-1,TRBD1,CASSLGTGAADEQFF,TGTGCCAGCAGCTTAGGGACAGGGGCAGCGGATGAGCAGTTCTTC
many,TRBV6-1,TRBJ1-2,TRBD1,CASSALGTGFLLGYGYTF,TGTGCCAGCAGTGCGCTTGGGACAGGGTTTCTTCTTGGCTATGGCTACACCTTC
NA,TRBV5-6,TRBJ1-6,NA,CASSFDSGDDSPLHF,TGTGCCAGCAGCTTTGACAGTGGGGACGATTCACCCCTCCACTTT
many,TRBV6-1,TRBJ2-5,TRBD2,CASSRGLAGGIETQYF,TGTGCCAGCAGCCGCGGACTAGCGGGAGGAATAGAGACCCAGTACTTC
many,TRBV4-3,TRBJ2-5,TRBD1,CASSSGTGDQETQYF,TGCGCCAGCAGCTCCGGGACAGGGGACCAAGAGACCCAGTACTTC
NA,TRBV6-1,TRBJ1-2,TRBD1,CASSRGQGTYYGYTF,TGTGCCAGCAGCCGAGGACAGGGGACATACTATGGCTACACCTTC
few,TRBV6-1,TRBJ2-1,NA,CDSRLGTHGVNGQFF,TGTGACAGCAGACTAGGGACTCATGGGGTCAATGGGCAGTTCTTC
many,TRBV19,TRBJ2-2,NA,CASIAAGPYTGELFF,TGTGCCAGTATCGCAGCCGGACCGTACACCGGGGAGCTGTTTTTT
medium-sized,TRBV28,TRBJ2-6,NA,CASSPLPTGDYGANVLTF,TGTGCCAGCAGCCCTCTCCCGACAGGGGACTATGGGGCCAACGTCCTGACTTTC
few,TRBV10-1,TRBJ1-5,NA,CATQGRENRDSNQPQHF,TGCGCCACCCAGGGCCGGGAGAACAGAGATAGCAATCAGCCCCAGCATTTT
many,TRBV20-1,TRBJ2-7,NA,CSARVGDNRNEQYF,TGCAGTGCTAGAGTTGGGGACAACCGCAACGAGCAGTACTTC
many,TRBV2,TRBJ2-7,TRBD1,CASSPTGASYEQYF,TGTGCCAGCAGTCCCACAGGGGCTTCCTACGAGCAGTACTTC
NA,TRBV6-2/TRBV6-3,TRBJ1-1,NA,CASSYQGSTEAFF,TGTGCCAGCAGTTACCAGGGGAGCACTGAAGCTTTCTTT
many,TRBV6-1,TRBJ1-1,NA,CASSFYREMNTEAFF,TGTGCCAGCAGCTTTTACAGGGAAATGAACACTGAAGCTTTCTTT
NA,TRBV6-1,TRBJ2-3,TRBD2,CASIATSGSPDTQYF,TGTGCCAGCATTGCAACTAGCGGGAGCCCAGATACGCAGTATTTT
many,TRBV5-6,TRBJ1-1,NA,CASSYRDTNTEAFF,TGTGCCAGCAGTTACCGGGACACGAACACTGAAGCTTTCTTT
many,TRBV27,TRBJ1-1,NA,CASSSPLAGTEAFF,TGTGCCAGCAGTTCCCCGCTGGCGGGCACTGAAGCTTTCTTT
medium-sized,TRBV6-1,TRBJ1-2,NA,CASSAHTWDPRLGGYTF,TGTGCCAGCAGTGCACATACATGGGACCCGAGGCTCGGTGGCTACACCTTC
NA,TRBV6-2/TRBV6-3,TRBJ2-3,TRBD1,CASSYSWGQGTLGTDTQYF,TGTGCCAGCAGTTACTCGTGGGGACAGGGTACATTAGGCACAGATACGCAGTATTTT
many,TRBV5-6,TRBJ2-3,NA,CASNIQGVADTQYF,TGTGCCAGCAACATTCAGGGTGTTGCAGATACGCAGTATTTT
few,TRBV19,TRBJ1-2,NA,CASSLNYGYTF,TGTGCCAGTAGTTTGAACTATGGCTACACCTTC
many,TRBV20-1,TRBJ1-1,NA,CSARGGGSNPTEAFF,TGCAGTGCTAGGGGGGGCGGGTCGAACCCCACTGAAGCTTTCTTT
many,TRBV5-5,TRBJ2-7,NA,CASSPEAFRSYEQYF,TGTGCCAGCAGCCCCGAAGCGTTTAGGTCGTACGAGCAGTACTTC
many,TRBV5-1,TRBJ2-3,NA,CASSLITDTQYF,TGCGCCAGCAGCTTGATCACAGATACGCAGTATTTT
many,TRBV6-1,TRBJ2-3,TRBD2,CASGSGLAQDTQYF,TGTGCCAGCGGATCGGGACTAGCGCAAGATACGCAGTATTTT
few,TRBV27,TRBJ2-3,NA,CASSLSERLFTDTQYF,TGTGCCAGCAGTTTAAGTGAGCGACTGTTCACAGATACGCAGTATTTT
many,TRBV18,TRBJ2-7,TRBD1,CASSTYDRAEEQYF,TGTGCCAGCTCAACATACGACAGGGCTGAAGAGCAGTACTTC
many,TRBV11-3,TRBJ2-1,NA,CASSFTGYTYNEQFF,TGTGCCAGCAGCTTTACAGGCTATACCTACAATGAGCAGTTCTTC
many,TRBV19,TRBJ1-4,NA,CASSTRPGKLFF,TGTGCCAGTAGTACCCGGCCGGGAAAACTGTTTTTT
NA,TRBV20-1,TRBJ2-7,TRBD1,CSARVGTGIYEQYF,TGCAGTGCTAGAGTAGGGACAGGAATCTACGAGCAGTACTTC
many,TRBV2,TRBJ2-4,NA,CASSEGTIQYF,TGTGCCAGCAGTGAAGGGACAATTCAGTACTTC
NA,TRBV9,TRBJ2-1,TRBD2,CASSVTGLAGFSSYNEQFF,TGTGCCAGCAGCGTAACGGGACTAGCGGGGTTCTCATCCTACAATGAGCAGTTCTTC
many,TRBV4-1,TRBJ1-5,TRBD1,CACSPGGGANQPQHF,TGCGCCTGCAGCCCAGGGGGGGGGGCGAATCAGCCCCAGCATTTT
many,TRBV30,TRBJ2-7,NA,CAWTQSWGSYEQYF,TGTGCCTGGACACAAAGCTGGGGTAGCTACGAGCAGTACTTC
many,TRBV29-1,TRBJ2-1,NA,CSAGDLTPYNEQFF,TGCAGCGCAGGAGATCTCACCCCCTACAATGAGCAGTTCTTC
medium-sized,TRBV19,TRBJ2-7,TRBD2,CASALAGVYEQYF,TGTGCCAGTGCCCTAGCGGGAGTTTACGAGCAGTACTTC